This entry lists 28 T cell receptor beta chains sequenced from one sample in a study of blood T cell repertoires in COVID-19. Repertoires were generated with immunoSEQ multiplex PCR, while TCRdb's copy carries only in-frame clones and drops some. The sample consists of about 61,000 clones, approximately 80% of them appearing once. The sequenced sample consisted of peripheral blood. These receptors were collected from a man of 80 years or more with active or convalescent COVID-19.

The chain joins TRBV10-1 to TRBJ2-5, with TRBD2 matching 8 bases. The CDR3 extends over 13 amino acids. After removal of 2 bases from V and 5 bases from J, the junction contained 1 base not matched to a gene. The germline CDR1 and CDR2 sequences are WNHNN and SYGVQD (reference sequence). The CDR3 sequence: CASSEGLAETQYF. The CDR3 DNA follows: TGCGCCAGCAGTGAGGGACTAGCCGAGACCCAGTACTTC.

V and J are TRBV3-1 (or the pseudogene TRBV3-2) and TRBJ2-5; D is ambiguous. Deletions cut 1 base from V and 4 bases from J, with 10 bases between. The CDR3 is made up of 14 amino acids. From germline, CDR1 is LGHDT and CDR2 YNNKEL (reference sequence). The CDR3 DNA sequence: TGTGCCAGCAGCCAAGGGAGCTGGAGAGAGACCCAGTACTTC. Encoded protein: CASSQGSWRETQYF.

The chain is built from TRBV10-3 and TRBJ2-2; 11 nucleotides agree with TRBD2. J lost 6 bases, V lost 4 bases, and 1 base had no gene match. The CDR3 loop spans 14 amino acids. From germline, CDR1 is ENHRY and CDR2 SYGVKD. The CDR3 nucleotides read TGTGCCATCAGTGGACTAGCGGGATCCGGGGAGCTGTTTTTT. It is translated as CAISGLAGSGELFF.

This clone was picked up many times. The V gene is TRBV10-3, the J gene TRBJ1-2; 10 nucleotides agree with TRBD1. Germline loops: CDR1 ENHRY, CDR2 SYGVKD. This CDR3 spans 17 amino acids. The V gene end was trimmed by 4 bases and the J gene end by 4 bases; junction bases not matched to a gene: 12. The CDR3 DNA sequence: TGTGCCATCAGTGGTTTCGACAGGGGGCTAAGGAGCTATGGCTACACCTTC. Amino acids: CAISGFDRGLRSYGYTF.

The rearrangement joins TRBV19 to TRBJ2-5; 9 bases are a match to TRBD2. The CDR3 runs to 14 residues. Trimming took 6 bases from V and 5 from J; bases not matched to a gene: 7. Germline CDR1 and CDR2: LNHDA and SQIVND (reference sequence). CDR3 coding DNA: TGTGCCAGTAGACTTAGCGGGGGAGGGGAGACCCAGTACTTC. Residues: CASRLSGGGETQYF. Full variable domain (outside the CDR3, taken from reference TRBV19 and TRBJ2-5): DGGITQSPKYLFRKEGQNVTLSCEQNLNHDAMYWYRQDPGQGLRLIYYSQIVNDFQKGDIAEGYSVSREKKESFPLTVTSAQKNPTAFYLCASRLSGGGETQYFGPGTRLLVL.

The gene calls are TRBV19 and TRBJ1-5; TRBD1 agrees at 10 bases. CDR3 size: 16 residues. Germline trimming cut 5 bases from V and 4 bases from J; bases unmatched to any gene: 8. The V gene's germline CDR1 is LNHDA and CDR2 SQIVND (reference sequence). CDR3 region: CASSSWDRGGNQPQHF. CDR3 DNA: TGTGCCAGTAGTTCGTGGGACAGGGGAGGGAATCAGCCCCAGCATTTT.

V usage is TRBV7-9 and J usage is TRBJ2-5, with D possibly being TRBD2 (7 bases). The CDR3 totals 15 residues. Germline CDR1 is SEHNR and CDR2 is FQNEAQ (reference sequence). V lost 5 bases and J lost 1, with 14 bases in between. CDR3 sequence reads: CASSRGGEAQETQYF. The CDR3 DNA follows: TGTGCCAGCAGCAGAGGGGGGGAGGCCCAAGAGACCCAGTACTTC.

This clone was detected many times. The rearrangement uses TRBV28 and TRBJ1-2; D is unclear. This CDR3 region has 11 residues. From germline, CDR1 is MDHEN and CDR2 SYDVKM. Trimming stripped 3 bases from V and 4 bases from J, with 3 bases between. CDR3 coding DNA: TGTGCCAGCAGTTTGGCCTATGGCTACACCTTC. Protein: CASSLAYGYTF.

This CDR3 reads CASSSSPPGYEQYF. In nucleotides, the CDR3 is TGTGCCAGCAGCTCGAGTCCTCCCGGCTACGAGCAGTACTTC. The rearrangement links TRBV13 to TRBJ2-7, with D unresolved. CDR1 and CDR2 from the germline V gene are PRHDT and FYEKMQ (reference sequence). This CDR3 has 14 residues. V lost 4 bases to trimming and J lost 3 bases, with 13 bases between them. Based on the CDR3 plus reference TRBV13 and TRBJ2-7, the full variable domain is AAGVIQSPRHLIKEKRETATLKCYPIPRHDTVYWYQQGPGQDPQFLISFYEKMQSDKGSIPDRFSAQQFSDYHSELNMSSLELGDSALYFCASSSSPPGYEQYFGPGTRLTVT.

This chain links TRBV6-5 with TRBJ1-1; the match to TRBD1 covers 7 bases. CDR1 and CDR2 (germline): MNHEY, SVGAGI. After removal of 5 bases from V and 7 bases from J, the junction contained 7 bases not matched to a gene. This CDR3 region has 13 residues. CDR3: CASSTTGPDEAFF. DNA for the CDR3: TGTGCCAGCAGTACGACAGGGCCTGATGAAGCTTTCTTT.

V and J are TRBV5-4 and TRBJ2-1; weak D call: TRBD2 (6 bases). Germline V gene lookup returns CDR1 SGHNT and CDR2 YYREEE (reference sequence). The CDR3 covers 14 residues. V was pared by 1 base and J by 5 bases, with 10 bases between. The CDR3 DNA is TGTGCCAGCAGCTTGTGGGGGGTTCACAATGAGCAGTTCTTC. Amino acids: CASSLWGVHNEQFF.

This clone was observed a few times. Here the CDR3 reads CASSPQLAQSYEQYF. The CDR3 nucleotides are TGTGCCAGCAGCCCGCAACTAGCGCAATCCTACGAGCAGTACTTC. V gene TRBV3-1 (or the pseudogene TRBV3-2) combines with J gene TRBJ2-7, with TRBD2 identical over 7 bases. CDR3 length: 15 residues. Germline lookup yields CDR1 LGHDT and CDR2 YNNKEL (reference sequence). With 4 bases clipped from V and 1 base from J, the junction kept 7 bases outside the gene matches.

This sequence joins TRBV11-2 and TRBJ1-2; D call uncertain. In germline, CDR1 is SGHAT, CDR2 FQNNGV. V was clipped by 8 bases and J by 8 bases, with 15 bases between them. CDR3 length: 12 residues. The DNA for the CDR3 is TGTGCCAGCGGCGGGTTCTCGGGAGGCTACACCTTC. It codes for CASGGFSGGYTF.

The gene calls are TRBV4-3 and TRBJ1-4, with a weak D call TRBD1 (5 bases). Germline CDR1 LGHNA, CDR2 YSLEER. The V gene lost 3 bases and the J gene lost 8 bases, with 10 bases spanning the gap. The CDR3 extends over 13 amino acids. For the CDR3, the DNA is TGCGCCAGCAGCCAGGGGCTCGGGGAAAAACTGTTTTTT. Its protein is CASSQGLGEKLFF.

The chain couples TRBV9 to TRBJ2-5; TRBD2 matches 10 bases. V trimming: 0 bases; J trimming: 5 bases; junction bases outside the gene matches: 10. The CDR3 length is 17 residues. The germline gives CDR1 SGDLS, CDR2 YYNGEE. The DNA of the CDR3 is TGTGCCAGCAGCGTAGAGATTAGCGGGGGGCCGGGGGAGACCCAGTACTTC. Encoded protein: CASSVEISGGPGETQYF.

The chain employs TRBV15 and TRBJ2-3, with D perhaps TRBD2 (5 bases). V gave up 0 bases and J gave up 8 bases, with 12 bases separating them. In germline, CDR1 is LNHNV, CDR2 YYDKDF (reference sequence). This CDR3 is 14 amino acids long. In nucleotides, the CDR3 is TGTGCCACCAGCAGAGACTTGGACGAGGGTACGCAGTATTTT. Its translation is CATSRDLDEGTQYF.

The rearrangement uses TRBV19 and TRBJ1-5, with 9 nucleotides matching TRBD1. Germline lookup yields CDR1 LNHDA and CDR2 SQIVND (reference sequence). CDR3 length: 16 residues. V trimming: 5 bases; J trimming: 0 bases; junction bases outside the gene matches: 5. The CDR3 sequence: CASSGTGGYSNQPQHF. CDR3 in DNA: TGTGCCAGTAGTGGAACAGGGGGCTATAGCAATCAGCCCCAGCATTTT.

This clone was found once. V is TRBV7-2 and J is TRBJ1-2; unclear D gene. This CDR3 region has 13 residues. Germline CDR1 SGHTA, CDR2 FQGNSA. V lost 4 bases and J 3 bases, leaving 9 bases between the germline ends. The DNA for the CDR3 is TGTGCCAGCAGCTCTGCGGGCTACTATGGCTACACCTTC. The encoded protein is CASSSAGYYGYTF.

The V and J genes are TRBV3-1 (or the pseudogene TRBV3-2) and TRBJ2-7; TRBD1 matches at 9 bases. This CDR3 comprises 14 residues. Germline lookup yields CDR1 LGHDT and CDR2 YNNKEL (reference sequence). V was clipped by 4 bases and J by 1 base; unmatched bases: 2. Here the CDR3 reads CASSPGTGSYEQYF. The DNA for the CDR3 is TGTGCCAGCAGCCCCGGGACAGGGTCCTACGAGCAGTACTTC.

CDR3 protein: CASSEDSYSPLHF. The CDR3 bases are TGTGCCAGCAGTGAGGACAGCTATTCACCCCTCCACTTT. The chain uses TRBV6-4 and TRBJ1-6; D is possibly TRBD1 (6 bases). CDR1 and CDR2 (germline): MRHNA, SNTAGT. The germline V and J ends were trimmed by 3 bases and 8 bases, with 8 bases remaining between them. The CDR3 is 13 residues long.

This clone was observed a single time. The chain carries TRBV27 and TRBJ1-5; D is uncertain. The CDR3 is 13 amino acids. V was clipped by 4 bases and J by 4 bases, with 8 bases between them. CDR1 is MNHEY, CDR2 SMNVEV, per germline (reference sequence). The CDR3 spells CASSWSGNQPQHF. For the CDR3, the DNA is TGTGCCAGCAGTTGGTCGGGGAATCAGCCCCAGCATTTT.

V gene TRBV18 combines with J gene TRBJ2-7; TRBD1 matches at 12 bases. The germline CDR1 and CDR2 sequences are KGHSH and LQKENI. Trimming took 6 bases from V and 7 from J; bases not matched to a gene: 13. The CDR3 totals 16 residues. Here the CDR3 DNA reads TGTGCCAGCTCCCCGCCCGGGACAGGGGGCGCGGGAGAGCAGTACTTC. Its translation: CASSPPGTGGAGEQYF.

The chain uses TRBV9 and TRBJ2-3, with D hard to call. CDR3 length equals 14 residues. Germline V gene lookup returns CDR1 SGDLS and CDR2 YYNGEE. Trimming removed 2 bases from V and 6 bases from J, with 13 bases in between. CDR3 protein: CASSVPRLWDTQYF. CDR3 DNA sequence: TGTGCCAGCAGCGTCCCCCGACTCTGGGATACGCAGTATTTT. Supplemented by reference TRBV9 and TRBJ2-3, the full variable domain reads DSGVTQTPKHLITATGQRVTLRCSPRSGDLSVYWYQQSLDQGLQFLIQYYNGEERAKGNILERFSAQQFPDLHSELNLSSLELGDSALYFCASSVPRLWDTQYFGPGTRLTVL.

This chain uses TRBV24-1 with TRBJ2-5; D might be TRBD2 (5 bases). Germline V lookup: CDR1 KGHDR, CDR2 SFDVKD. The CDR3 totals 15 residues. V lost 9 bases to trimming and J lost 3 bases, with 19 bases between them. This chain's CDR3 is CATPPVTAGKETQYF. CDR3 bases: TGTGCCACCCCGCCGGTAACTGCGGGTAAAGAGACCCAGTACTTC.

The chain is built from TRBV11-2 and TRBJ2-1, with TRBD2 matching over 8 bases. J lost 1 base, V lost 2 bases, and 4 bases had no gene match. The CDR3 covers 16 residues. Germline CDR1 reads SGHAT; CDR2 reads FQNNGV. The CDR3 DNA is TGTGCCAGCAGCTTATACGGGGGGGGTTCCTACAATGAGCAGTTCTTC. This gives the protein CASSLYGGGSYNEQFF. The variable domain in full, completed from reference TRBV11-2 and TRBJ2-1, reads EAGVAQSPRYKIIEKRQSVAFWCNPISGHATLYWYQQILGQGPKLLIQFQNNGVVDDSQLPKDRFSAERLKGVDSTLKIQPAKLEDSAVYLCASSLYGGGSYNEQFFGPGTRLTVL.

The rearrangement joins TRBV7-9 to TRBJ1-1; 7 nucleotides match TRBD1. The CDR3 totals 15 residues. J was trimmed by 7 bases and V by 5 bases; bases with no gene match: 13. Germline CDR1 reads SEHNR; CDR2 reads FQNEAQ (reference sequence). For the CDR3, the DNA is TGTGCCAGCAGCCCAGGGGGGACAGCCGACCTTGAAGCTTTCTTT. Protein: CASSPGGTADLEAFF.

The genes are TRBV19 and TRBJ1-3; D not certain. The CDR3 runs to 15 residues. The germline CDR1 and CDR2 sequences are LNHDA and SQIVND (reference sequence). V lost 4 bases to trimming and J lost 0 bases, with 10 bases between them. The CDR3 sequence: CASSTGSTSGNTIYF. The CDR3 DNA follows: TGTGCCAGTAGTACCGGGTCTACCTCTGGAAACACCATATATTTT. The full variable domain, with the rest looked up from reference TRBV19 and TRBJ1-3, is DGGITQSPKYLFRKEGQNVTLSCEQNLNHDAMYWYRQDPGQGLRLIYYSQIVNDFQKGDIAEGYSVSREKKESFPLTVTSAQKNPTAFYLCASSTGSTSGNTIYFGEGSWLTVV.

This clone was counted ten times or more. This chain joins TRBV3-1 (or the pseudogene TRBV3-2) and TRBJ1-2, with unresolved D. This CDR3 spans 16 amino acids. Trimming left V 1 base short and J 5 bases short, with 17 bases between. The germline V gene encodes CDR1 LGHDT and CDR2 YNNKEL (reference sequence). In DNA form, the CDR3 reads TGTGCCAGCAGCCAAGGCCCGGACGGAGGGAATTATGGCTACACCTTC. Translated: CASSQGPDGGNYGYTF.